This T cell receptor (beta chain) derives from a study of shared clonotypes between healthy human individuals (TCRdb year 2020). At the level of the whole study: The cohort comprised two women and a few men aged 18 to 49 years. Per donor, three plates each were used for CD4 naive and CD4 memory, two for CD8 naive, and one for CD8 memory. To estimate repertoire size and how much clonotypes are shared between individuals, the study performed deep sequencing of blood TCR repertoires from 4 to 6 healthy adults. Libraries were prepared and TCR repertoires were sequenced by different laboratories using diverse techniques, in order to increase sequencing depth and limit assay-specific biases. Leukapheresis yielded between about 0.9 and 10 billion PBMCs per donor.

A remark on this clone: Its antigen is not yet known. One base away there is no much larger clone; base qualities are not given.

What the work shows at the level of the full study, not this receptor alone: Incomplete sequencing was indicated by rarefaction of sorted-subset datasets, despite the large sequencing depth. Sharing across a few donors was observed for approximately 4.6% of naive CD4, over 3% of naive CD8, about 2.5% of memory CD4, and roughly 0.4% of memory CD8 clonotypes. Compared with non-shared clonotypes, clonotypes shared by all four sorted-subset donors had higher generation probabilities. Estimated clonotype richness was generally larger for naive than for memory subsets. Pairwise subsampling led to the expectation that sequencing depth would affect the degree of clonotype sharing among donors. Sampling was restricted to blood, and TCR repertoires in tissues likely differ from the TCR repertoires found in blood. The genetic and exposure-history diversity represented was limited by the small number of donors.

Based on the germline V gene, the CDR1 and CDR2 sequences are SQVTM and ANQGSEA. From the cysteine up to the phenylalanine, the CDR3 has a length of 15 residues. The only DNA kept is the CDR3, 45 bases in frame from the first base. Trimming takes 7 bases off V and 5 bases off J; junction bases not matched to a gene: 17. The donors were healthy, HIV-negative adults with no recently reported acute infections or vaccinations. Every donor was a Caucasian adult residing in Nashville, Tennessee, USA. CD4+ T cells were enriched by magnetic negative selection; naive cells were then positively selected on CD45RA, and the negative fraction formed the memory subset. After blood collection by leukapheresis, PBMCs were isolated using Ficoll-Histopaque density gradient centrifugation and then cryopreserved in the vapor phase of liquid nitrogen. Analytical flow cytometry was used to check the purity and quantity of each magnetically sorted T cell population. Each sorted fraction had its genomic DNA isolated and then quantified by UV absorbance on a Nanodrop 2000c.

Using the deep immunoSEQ assay, TCR CDR3 regions were amplified from genomic DNA by multiplex PCR. Extracted genomic DNA from each cell subset was distributed evenly across all wells of several immunoSEQ 96-well plates, and each plate was treated as a replicate. Each replicate PCR for sorted subsets received approximately 200 ng genomic DNA, equal to 28,000 or so T cell genomes. Purified libraries were measured with a Qubit 3.0 fluorometer, size-checked on a Bioanalyzer 2100, and measured again with the KAPA Library Quantification kit. A separate single-read 150-cycle Illumina NextSeq 550 flow cell was used to sequence each immunoSEQ 96-well plate. The authors processed their data as follows. Because the immunoSEQ output held only junctional sequences and lacked quality scores, the filtering could not match the filtering applied to full-length reads. Sequences were annotated with PyIR, a Python wrapper for IgBLAST v1.9, using IMGT germline references to assign V/J genes and CDR3. Any read was removed if the V/J assignment was weak (E-value above 1e-6), the CDR3 was missing, or the read contained stop codons, out-of-frame junctions, or ambiguous translated residues. V3J clonotypes were defined as sequences sharing the same inferred V gene, J gene, and CDR3 amino acid sequence. The percentage overlap between two repertoires was calculated by dividing the number of shared unique clonotypes by the size of the smaller repertoire. Richness of each repertoire was evaluated using RTK rarefaction, the Chao1 estimator, and Recon v2.1 estimates of unobserved clonotypes. For all TCRbeta clonotypes obtained by the gDNA method from several donors, generation probabilities were computed with OLGA. Imported from immuneACCESS, the table was reduced by TCRdb to in-frame sequences with V and J called. These copies leave out some clones; in studies compared against another copy, an unresolved V gene accounts for under half, and the cause of the remainder is not known. That table gives V, J and clone size, and the DNA gave D and trimming. For this sample there are 2 million to 2.5 million clones; more than 80% appear just once. Around 0.4% of the sample is in the top ten clones.

In this chain, TRBV29-1 is recombined with TRBJ2-7, and TRBD2 aligns with 7 junction nucleotides. The sample taken for sequencing was naive CD4+ T cells from PBMCs. The meaning of the sample's cell subset or site label: CD45RA+ positively selected. This sequence was found in a man younger than 35 in good health. Some clones in this sample may be carry-over from other donors' samples. The CDR3 has the sequence CSATDSGTAKNEQYF. In nucleotides, the sequence is TGCAGCGCTACCGACAGCGGGACCGCTAAAAACGAGCAGTACTTC.